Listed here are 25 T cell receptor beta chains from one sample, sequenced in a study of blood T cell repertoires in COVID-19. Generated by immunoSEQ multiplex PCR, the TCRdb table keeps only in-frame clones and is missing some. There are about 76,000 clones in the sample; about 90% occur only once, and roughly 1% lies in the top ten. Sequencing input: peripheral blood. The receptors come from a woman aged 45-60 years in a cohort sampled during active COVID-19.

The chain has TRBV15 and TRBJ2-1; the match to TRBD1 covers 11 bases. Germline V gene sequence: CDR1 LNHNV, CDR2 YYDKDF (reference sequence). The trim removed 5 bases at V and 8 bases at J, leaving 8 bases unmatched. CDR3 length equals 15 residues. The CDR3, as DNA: TGTGCCACCAGCTTGGACAGGGGGCACATGGATGAGCAGTTCTTC. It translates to CATSLDRGHMDEQFF.

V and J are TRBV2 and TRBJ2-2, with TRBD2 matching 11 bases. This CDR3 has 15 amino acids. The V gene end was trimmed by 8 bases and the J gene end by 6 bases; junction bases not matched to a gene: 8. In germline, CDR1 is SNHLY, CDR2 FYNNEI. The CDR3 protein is CASVGTSGASGELFF. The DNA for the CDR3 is TGTGCCAGCGTTGGGACTAGCGGCGCGTCCGGGGAGCTGTTTTTT.

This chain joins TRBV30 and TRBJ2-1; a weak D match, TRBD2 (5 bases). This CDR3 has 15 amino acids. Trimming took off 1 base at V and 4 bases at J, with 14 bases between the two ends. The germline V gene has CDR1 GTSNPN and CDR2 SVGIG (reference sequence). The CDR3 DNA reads TGTGCCTGGAGTGAGGATTTAAGAGGGTACAATGAGCAGTTCTTC. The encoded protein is CAWSEDLRGYNEQFF.

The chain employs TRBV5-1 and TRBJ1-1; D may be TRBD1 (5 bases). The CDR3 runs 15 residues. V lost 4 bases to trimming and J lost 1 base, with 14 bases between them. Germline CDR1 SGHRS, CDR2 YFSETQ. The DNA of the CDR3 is TGCGCCAGCAGCCTTTCGGGCAGGGCGAACACTGAAGCTTTCTTT. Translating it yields CASSLSGRANTEAFF.

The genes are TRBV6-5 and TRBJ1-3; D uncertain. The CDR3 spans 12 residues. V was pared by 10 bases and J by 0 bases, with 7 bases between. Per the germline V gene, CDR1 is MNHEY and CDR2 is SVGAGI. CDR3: CATGSSGNTIYF. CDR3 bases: TGTGCCACGGGGAGCTCTGGAAACACCATATATTTT.

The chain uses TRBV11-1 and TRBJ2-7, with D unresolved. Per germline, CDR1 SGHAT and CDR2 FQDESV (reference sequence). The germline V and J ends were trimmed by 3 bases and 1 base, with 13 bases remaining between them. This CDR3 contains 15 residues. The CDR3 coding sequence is TGTGCCAGCAGCTTTATATCAGGCGAATCCTACGAGCAGTACTTC. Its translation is CASSFISGESYEQYF.

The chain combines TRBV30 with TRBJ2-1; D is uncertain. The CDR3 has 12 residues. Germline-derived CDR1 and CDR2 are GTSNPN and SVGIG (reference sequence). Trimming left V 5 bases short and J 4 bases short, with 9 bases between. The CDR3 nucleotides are TGTGCCTGGCTTACTATTTACAATGAGCAGTTCTTC. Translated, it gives CAWLTIYNEQFF.

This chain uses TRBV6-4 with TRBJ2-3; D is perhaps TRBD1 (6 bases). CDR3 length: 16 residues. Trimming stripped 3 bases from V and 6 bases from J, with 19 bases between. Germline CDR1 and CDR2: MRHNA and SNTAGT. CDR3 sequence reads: CASSERGRQEEDTQYF. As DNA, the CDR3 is TGTGCCAGCAGTGAGAGGGGGAGACAAGAGGAGGATACGCAGTATTTT.

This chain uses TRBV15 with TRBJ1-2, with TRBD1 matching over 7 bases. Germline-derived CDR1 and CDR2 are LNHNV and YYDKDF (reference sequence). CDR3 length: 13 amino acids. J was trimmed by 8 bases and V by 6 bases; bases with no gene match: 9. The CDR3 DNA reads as TGTGCCACCAGGCCGACAGGGTCGACGGGCTACACCTTC. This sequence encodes CATRPTGSTGYTF.

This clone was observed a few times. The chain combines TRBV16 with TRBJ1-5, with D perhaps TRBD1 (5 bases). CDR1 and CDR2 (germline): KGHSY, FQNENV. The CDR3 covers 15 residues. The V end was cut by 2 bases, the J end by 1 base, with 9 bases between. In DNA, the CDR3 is TGTGCCAGCAGCCAACAGGGTACAAGCAATCAGCCCCAGCATTTT. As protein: CASSQQGTSNQPQHF.

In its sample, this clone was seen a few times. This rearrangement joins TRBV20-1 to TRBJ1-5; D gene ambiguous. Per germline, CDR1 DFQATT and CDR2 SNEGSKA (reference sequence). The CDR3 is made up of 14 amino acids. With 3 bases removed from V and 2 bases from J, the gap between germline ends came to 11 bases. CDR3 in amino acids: CSASLEGGNQPQHF. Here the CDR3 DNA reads TGCAGTGCTAGTCTAGAAGGTGGCAATCAGCCCCAGCATTTT.

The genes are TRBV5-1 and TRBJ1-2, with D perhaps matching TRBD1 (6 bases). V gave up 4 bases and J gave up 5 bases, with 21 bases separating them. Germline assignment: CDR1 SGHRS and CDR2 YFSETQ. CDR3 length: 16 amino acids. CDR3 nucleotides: TGCGCCAGCAGCCCCTCTAGTACGACAGGACCGTATGGCTACACCTTC. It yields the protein CASSPSSTTGPYGYTF.

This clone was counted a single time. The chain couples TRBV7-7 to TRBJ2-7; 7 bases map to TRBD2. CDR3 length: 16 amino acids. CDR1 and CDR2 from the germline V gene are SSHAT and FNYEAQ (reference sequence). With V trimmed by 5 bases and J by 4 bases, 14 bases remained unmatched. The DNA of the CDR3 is TGTGCCAGCAGCCCTGAAAGCGGGGCTACCTTTTACGAGCAGTACTTC. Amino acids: CASSPESGATFYEQYF.

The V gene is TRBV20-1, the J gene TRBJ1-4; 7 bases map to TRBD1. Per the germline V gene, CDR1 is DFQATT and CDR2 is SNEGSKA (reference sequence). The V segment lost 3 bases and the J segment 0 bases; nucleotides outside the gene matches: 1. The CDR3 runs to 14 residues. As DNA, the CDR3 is TGCAGTGCTAGTACAGGGGCAACTAATGAAAAACTGTTTTTT. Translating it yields CSASTGATNEKLFF.

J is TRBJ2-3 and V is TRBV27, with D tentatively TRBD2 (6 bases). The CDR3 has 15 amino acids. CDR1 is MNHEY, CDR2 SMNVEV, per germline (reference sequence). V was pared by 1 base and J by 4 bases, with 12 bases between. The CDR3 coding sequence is TGTGCCAGCAGTTTATTGCGGGATTGTGCAGATACGCAGTATTTT. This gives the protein CASSLLRDCADTQYF.

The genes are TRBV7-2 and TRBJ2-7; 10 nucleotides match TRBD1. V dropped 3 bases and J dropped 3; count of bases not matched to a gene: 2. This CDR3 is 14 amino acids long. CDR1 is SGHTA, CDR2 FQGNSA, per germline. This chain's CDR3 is CASSFDRGHYEQYF. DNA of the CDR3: TGTGCCAGCAGCTTCGACAGGGGGCACTACGAGCAGTACTTC. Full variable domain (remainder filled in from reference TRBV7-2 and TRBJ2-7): GAGVSQSPSNKVTEKGKDVELRCDPISGHTALYWYRQSLGQGLEFLIYFQGNSAPDKSGLPSDRFSAERTGGSVSTLTIQRTQQEDSAVYLCASSFDRGHYEQYFGPGTRLTVT.

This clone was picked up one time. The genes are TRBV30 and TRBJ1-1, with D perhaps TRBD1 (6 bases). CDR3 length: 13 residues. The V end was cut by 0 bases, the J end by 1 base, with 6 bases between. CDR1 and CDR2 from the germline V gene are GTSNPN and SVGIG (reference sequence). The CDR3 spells CAWSVGGNTEAFF. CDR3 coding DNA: TGTGCCTGGAGTGTAGGGGGGAACACTGAAGCTTTCTTT.

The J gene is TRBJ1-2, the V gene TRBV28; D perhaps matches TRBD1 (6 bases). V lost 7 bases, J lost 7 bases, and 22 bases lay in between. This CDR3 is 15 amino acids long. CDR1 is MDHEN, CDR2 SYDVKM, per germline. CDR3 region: CASNSLGGGLFGYTF. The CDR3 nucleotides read TGTGCCAGCAACTCTTTGGGCGGGGGGCTCTTTGGCTACACCTTC.

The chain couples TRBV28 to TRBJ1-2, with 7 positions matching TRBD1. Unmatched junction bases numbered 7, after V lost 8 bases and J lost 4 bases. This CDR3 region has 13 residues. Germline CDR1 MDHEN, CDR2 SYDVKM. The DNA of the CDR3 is TGTGCCAGCTGGGACGGGACAGTCTATGGCTACACCTTC. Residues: CASWDGTVYGYTF.

Written as DNA, the CDR3 is TGTGCCAGCAGTGAAGAGAGAGGGATAGGTGAAGCTTTCTTT. Translated, it gives CASSEERGIGEAFF. The chain joins TRBV6-1 to TRBJ1-1, with D uncertain. V was shortened by 1 base and J by 7 bases, with 13 bases between the two germline ends. The germline CDR1 and CDR2 sequences are MNHNS and SASEGT. The CDR3 has 14 amino acids.

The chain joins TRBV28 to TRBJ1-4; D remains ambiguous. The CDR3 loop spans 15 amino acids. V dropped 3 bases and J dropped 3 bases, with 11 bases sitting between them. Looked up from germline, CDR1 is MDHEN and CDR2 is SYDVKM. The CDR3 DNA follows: TGTGCCAGCAGTTTGTTCACCGCGTCTAATGAAAAACTGTTTTTT. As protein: CASSLFTASNEKLFF.

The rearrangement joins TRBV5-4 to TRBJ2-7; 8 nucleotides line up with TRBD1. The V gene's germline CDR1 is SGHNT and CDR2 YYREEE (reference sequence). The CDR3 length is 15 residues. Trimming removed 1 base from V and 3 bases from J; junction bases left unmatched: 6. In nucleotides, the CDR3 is TGTGCCAGCAGCTTGCCGGGACAGGCCTACTACGAGCAGTACTTC. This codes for CASSLPGQAYYEQYF.

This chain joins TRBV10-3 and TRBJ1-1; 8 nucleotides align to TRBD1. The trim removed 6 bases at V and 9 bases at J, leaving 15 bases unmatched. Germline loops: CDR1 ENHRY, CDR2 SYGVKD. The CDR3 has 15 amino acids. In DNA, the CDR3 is TGTGCCATCAGCCAGTATTCGACAGGGGAAGGAAAAGCTTTCTTT. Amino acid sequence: CAISQYSTGEGKAFF.

This chain's CDR3 is CASSYSAGGTPSPLHF. CDR3 in DNA: TGTGCCAGCAGTTACTCTGCGGGGGGCACTCCTTCACCCCTCCACTTT. The V call is TRBV6-2 or TRBV6-3, the J call TRBJ1-6, with D possibly TRBD1 on 6 matching bases. This CDR3 spans 16 amino acids. Germline assignment: CDR1 MNHEY and CDR2 SVGEGT. V dropped 0 bases and J dropped 9 bases, with 15 bases sitting between them.

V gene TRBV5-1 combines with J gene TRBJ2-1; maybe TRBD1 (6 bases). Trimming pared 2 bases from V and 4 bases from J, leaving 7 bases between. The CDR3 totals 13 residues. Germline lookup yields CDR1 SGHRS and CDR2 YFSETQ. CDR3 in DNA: TGCGCCAGCAGCTTAGGGGGTTACAATGAGCAGTTCTTC. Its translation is CASSLGGYNEQFF.